The text below deals with one T cell receptor (beta chain). No antigen is known for it. The data are from a study of shared clonotypes between healthy human individuals. The study, taken as a whole, reports: Among donors, sharing of clonotypes was expected to be affected by sequencing depth.

Every subset's genomic DNA went evenly onto several immunoSEQ plates. Assay: immunoSEQ multiplex PCR; the TCRdb copy retains only in-frame clones and omits some. In the table there are roughly 700,000 clones, roughly 70% of which are singletons. Naive CD45RA+ and memory CD45RA-negative subsets were split from CD4+ cells. The germline V gene has CDR1 SGHRS and CDR2 YFSETQ. The CDR3 covers 14 residues. V shed 7 bases and J 5 bases; nucleotides not matched to a gene: 11. Sequences were obtained from memory CD4+ T cells sorted from blood. Subset specified: CD45RA-negative fraction. This receptor was identified in a woman between 25 and 40 years old in good health. The chain recombines TRBV5-1 with TRBJ2-5; 7 bases line up with TRBD2. In DNA form, the CDR3 reads TGCGCCAGCGCGTCGGGATCCGGGGGGGAGACCCAGTACTTC. As protein: CASASGSGGETQYF.